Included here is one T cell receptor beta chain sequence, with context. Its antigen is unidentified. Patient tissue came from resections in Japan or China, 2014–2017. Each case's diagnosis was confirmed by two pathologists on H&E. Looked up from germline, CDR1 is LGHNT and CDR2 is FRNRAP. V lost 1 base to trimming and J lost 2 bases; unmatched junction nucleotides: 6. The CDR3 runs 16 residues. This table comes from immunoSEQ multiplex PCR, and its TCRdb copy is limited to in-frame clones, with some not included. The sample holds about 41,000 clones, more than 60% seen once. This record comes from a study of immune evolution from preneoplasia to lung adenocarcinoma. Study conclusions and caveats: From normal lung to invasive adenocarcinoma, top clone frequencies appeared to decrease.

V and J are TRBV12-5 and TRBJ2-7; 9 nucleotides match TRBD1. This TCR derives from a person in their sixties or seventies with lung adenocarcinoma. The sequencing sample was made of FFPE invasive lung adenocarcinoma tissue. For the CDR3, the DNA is TGTGCTAGTGGTTTGGGGACTGGACAGGGGACCTACGAGCAGTACTTC. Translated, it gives CASGLGTGQGTYEQYF.